The 31 T cell receptor beta chains presented below share a single source sample, sequenced in a study of cytomegalovirus exposure and HLA in healthy donors. With 60 Vbeta and 13 Jbeta primers, the PCR was carried out. Profiled with immunoSEQ multiplex PCR; TCRdb holds only in-frame clones, not every one. Here the sample spans approximately 190,000 clones, approximately 70% being singletons. Sequencing was carried out using PBMCs. Source of these receptors: a middle-aged man in good health and CMV-seropositive.

The chain couples TRBV4-1 to TRBJ2-5; 8 bases map to TRBD2. The length of the CDR3 is 16 residues. Germline lookup yields CDR1 MGHRA and CDR2 YSYEKL. V lost 2 bases and J lost 1; bases outside the gene matches: 6. The DNA for the CDR3 is TGCGCCAGCAGCCAATTTAGCGGGGCGTCCCAAGAGACCCAGTACTTC. The encoded protein is CASSQFSGASQETQYF.

J is TRBJ1-6 and V is TRBV7-9; D gene uncertain. The V gene lost 8 bases and the J gene lost 8 bases, with 7 bases spanning the gap. CDR3 length: 11 residues. From germline, CDR1 is SEHNR and CDR2 FQNEAQ (reference sequence). The CDR3 is CASSTDSPLHF. CDR3 DNA sequence: TGTGCCAGCTCCACGGATTCACCCCTCCACTTT.

The rearrangement uses TRBV2 and TRBJ1-2; D is uncertain. With 3 bases removed from V and 7 bases from J, the gap between germline ends came to 9 bases. Germline loops: CDR1 SNHLY, CDR2 FYNNEI. The CDR3 length is 12 residues. The CDR3 protein is CASSEPEGGYTF. The CDR3 DNA follows: TGTGCCAGCAGTGAGCCAGAGGGTGGCTACACCTTC.

This rearrangement joins TRBV7-8 to TRBJ2-5; possibly TRBD1 for D (5 bases). The DNA end favors TRBJ2-7, so the J call may be wrong. The CDR3 is 14 amino acids. CDR1 SGHVS and CDR2 FQNEAQ come from the germline V gene. The DNA for the CDR3 is TGTGCCAGCAGCTTAGGACAGCCCGCCTACGAGCAGTACTTC. Residues: CASSLGQPAYEQYF.

This clone has only a few counts. The chain combines TRBV19 with TRBJ2-7, with TRBD1 matching over 9 bases. Germline CDR1 and CDR2: LNHDA and SQIVND (reference sequence). The J segment lost 2 bases and the V segment lost 6 bases, leaving 5 bases of the junction unmatched. This CDR3 comprises 14 residues. The DNA for the CDR3 is TGTGCCAGTAGAAACGGACAGGGGCCCTACGAGCAGTACTTC. Amino acid sequence: CASRNGQGPYEQYF.

The chain carries TRBV27 and TRBJ1-1; 9 bases agree with TRBD1. The J segment lost 4 bases and the V segment lost 7 bases, leaving 7 bases of the junction unmatched. The CDR3 is made up of 14 amino acids. CDR1 and CDR2 (germline): MNHEY, SMNVEV (reference sequence). The CDR3, as DNA: TGTGCCAGCACCCCGGGACAGGGTTTCACTGAAGCTTTCTTT. Amino acids: CASTPGQGFTEAFF.

The chain combines TRBV15 with TRBJ1-4, with TRBD1 matching 7 bases. This CDR3 spans 15 amino acids. V shed 2 bases, J shed 5 bases, and the junction held 5 bases outside the gene matches. The V gene's germline CDR1 is LNHNV and CDR2 YYDKDF (reference sequence). CDR3 sequence: CATSRNRGSNEKLFF. In DNA, the CDR3 is TGTGCCACCAGCAGAAACAGGGGTTCGAATGAAAAACTGTTTTTT.

The rearrangement uses TRBV7-9 and TRBJ1-2; no reliable D call. The CDR3 extends over 13 amino acids. Germline V gene sequence: CDR1 SEHNR, CDR2 FQNEAQ (reference sequence). With 5 bases removed from V and 7 bases from J, the gap between germline ends came to 14 bases. The CDR3 protein is CASSPNIAFGYTF. DNA for the CDR3: TGTGCCAGCAGCCCGAACATTGCCTTTGGCTACACCTTC.

The chain is built from TRBV5-8 and TRBJ2-1, with TRBD1 matching 10 bases. The CDR3 runs to 15 residues. Germline CDR1 reads SGHTS; CDR2 reads YDEGEE. Germline trimming cut 4 bases from V and 3 bases from J; bases unmatched to any gene: 4. CDR3 sequence reads: CASSPRDRGYNEQFF. DNA for the CDR3: TGTGCCAGCAGCCCCCGGGACAGGGGCTACAATGAGCAGTTCTTC.

This clone has just a few counts. This chain links TRBV2 with TRBJ2-3, with 8 bases lining up with TRBD2. Germline V CDR1 and CDR2: SNHLY, FYNNEI. The CDR3 has 15 amino acids. With V trimmed by 5 bases and J by 4 bases, 8 bases remained unmatched. The CDR3 sequence is CASSPRTSIADTQYF. The DNA of the CDR3 is TGTGCCAGCAGTCCCCGGACTAGCATAGCAGATACGCAGTATTTT.

This chain joins TRBV6-6 and TRBJ1-1; weak D call: TRBD1 (6 bases). The CDR3 is 13 amino acids. In germline, CDR1 is MNHNY, CDR2 SVGAGI (reference sequence). V shed 6 bases and J shed 6 bases, with 14 bases lying between them. The CDR3 loop reads CASRAGQKAEAFF. In DNA, the CDR3 is TGTGCCAGCAGAGCTGGACAGAAGGCTGAAGCTTTCTTT.

In nucleotides, the CDR3 is TGTGCCAGCACCCGACAGGGTTCGAGGTACAATGAGCAGTTCTTC. Translating gives CASTRQGSRYNEQFF. The V call is TRBV6-1, the J call TRBJ2-1, with 7 nucleotides matching TRBD1. Trimming removed 7 bases from V and 4 bases from J; junction bases left unmatched: 10. CDR3 length equals 15 residues. Germline V gene sequence: CDR1 MNHNS, CDR2 SASEGT.

This chain uses TRBV2 with TRBJ2-1; D may be TRBD2 (6 bases). Trimming pared 6 bases from V and 3 bases from J, leaving 9 bases between. Germline values: CDR1 SNHLY, CDR2 FYNNEI. The CDR3 is 13 residues long. Here the CDR3 DNA reads TGTGCCAGCAGCGGGAGATTCTACAATGAGCAGTTCTTC. This codes for CASSGRFYNEQFF.

This clone came up a few times. V and J are TRBV7-2 and TRBJ1-1; TRBD1 is a possible D gene (6 bases). Trimming removed 0 bases at V and 5 bases at J, with 10 bases between. Germline V gives CDR1 SGHTA, CDR2 FQGNSA. The CDR3 has 14 residues. CDR3: CASSLAGGRTEAFF. CDR3 bases: TGTGCCAGCAGCTTAGCGGGGGGGCGGACTGAAGCTTTCTTT.

J is TRBJ2-1 and V is TRBV15, with 14 bases identical to TRBD2. CDR3 length equals 19 residues. V dropped 5 bases and J dropped 0; count of bases not matched to a gene: 9. Germline loops: CDR1 LNHNV, CDR2 YYDKDF (reference sequence). The CDR3 DNA reads TGTGCCACCAGCCCACGGGGACTAGCGGGGGTCGTCTCCTACAATGAGCAGTTCTTC. Amino acid sequence: CATSPRGLAGVVSYNEQFF.

J is TRBJ2-3 and V is TRBV9; 9 bases are a match to TRBD2. The CDR3 has 15 amino acids. The ends lost 2 bases at V and 4 bases at J; junction bases unmatched: 5. Germline lookup yields CDR1 SGDLS and CDR2 YYNGEE. CDR3 region: CASSVLAGAPDTQYF. Written as DNA, the CDR3 is TGTGCCAGCAGCGTGTTAGCGGGGGCCCCAGATACGCAGTATTTT.

This clone occurred once. The gene calls are TRBV5-6 and TRBJ1-5; D is perhaps TRBD1 (5 bases). With 0 bases removed from V and 1 base from J, the gap between germline ends came to 8 bases. CDR1 is SGHDT, CDR2 YYEEEE, per germline. CDR3 size: 15 residues. CDR3 sequence: CASSLAGKSNQPQHF. CDR3 DNA sequence: TGTGCCAGCAGCTTGGCAGGGAAAAGCAATCAGCCCCAGCATTTT.

The genes are TRBV7-9 and TRBJ2-5, with D possibly being TRBD1 (6 bases). The DNA end lines up better with TRBJ2-7; the J call may be wrong. The CDR3 extends over 12 amino acids. The germline gives CDR1 SEHNR, CDR2 FQNEAQ (reference sequence). The CDR3 DNA is TGTGCCAGCAGCATTCAGGGGTACGAGCAGTACTTC. Translated, it gives CASSIQGYEQYF.

CDR3 in amino acids: CASSEQRQNTEAFF. CDR3 sequence (DNA): TGTGCCAGCAGTGAACAGAGACAGAACACTGAAGCTTTCTTT. This chain connects TRBV2 to TRBJ1-1, with D unresolved. The V end lost 2 bases, the J end lost 1 base, and 8 bases lay between the germline ends. CDR1 and CDR2 (germline): SNHLY, FYNNEI. The CDR3 is 14 residues long. The whole variable domain, remainder taken from reference TRBV2 and TRBJ1-1, is EPEVTQTPSHQVTQMGQEVILRCVPISNHLYFYWYRQILGQKVEFLVSFYNNEISEKSEIFDDQFSVERPDGSNFTLKIRSTKLEDSAMYFCASSEQRQNTEAFFGQGTRLTVV.

The chain recombines TRBV5-4 with TRBJ2-1; tentatively, D is TRBD2 (7 bases). Trimming stripped 2 bases from V and 2 bases from J, with 14 bases between. From germline, CDR1 is SGHNT and CDR2 YYREEE (reference sequence). The CDR3 consists of 16 residues. DNA for the CDR3: TGTGCCAGCAGCTTAGTAGGAGGGGGGGCCTACAATGAGCAGTTCTTC. Its translation is CASSLVGGGAYNEQFF.

The V and J genes are TRBV25-1 and TRBJ2-3, with 8 bases identical to TRBD2. The CDR3 runs to 15 residues. V was clipped by 1 base and J by 5 bases; unmatched bases: 5. CDR1 is MGHDK, CDR2 SYGVNS, per germline. CDR3 sequence reads: CASSELGLAGDTQYF. CDR3 nucleotides: TGTGCCAGCAGTGAATTAGGCCTAGCGGGAGATACGCAGTATTTT.

This chain joins TRBV5-1 and TRBJ1-2, with D possibly matching TRBD1 (5 bases). Per the germline V gene, CDR1 is SGHRS and CDR2 is YFSETQ. Trimming took off 6 bases at V and 0 bases at J, with 12 bases between the two ends. The CDR3 is 14 residues long. For the CDR3, the DNA is TGCGCCAGCACCTGGGGGGGAGCTAACTATGGCTACACCTTC. It translates to CASTWGGANYGYTF.

The chain has TRBV9 and TRBJ2-3; D might be TRBD2 (7 bases). The length of the CDR3 is 16 residues. Germline-derived CDR1 and CDR2 are SGDLS and YYNGEE. V lost 0 bases, J lost 4 bases, and 15 bases lay in between. The CDR3 sequence: CASSVEGGGPPDTQYF. DNA of the CDR3: TGTGCCAGCAGCGTAGAGGGCGGGGGCCCCCCAGATACGCAGTATTTT.

This rearrangement joins TRBV6-4 to TRBJ1-2; 9 nucleotides match TRBD1. Germline V gene sequence: CDR1 MRHNA, CDR2 SNTAGT. Unmatched junction bases numbered 5, after V lost 4 bases and J lost 8 bases. CDR3 length: 13 residues. In nucleotides, the CDR3 is TGTGCCAGCAGTGCCGGGACAGGGTTAGGCTACACCTTC. Its protein product is CASSAGTGLGYTF.

This clone was counted a single time. The chain is built from TRBV5-1 and TRBJ2-3, with a tentative D call TRBD2 (5 bases). Trimming cost V 0 bases and J 5 bases, with 13 bases left between them. The germline gives CDR1 SGHRS, CDR2 YFSETQ. This CDR3 spans 15 amino acids. The CDR3 DNA reads TGCGCCAGCAGCTTGGCAACGGCCAGCGGAGATACGCAGTATTTT. Protein sequence: CASSLATASGDTQYF.

The gene calls are TRBV7-2 and TRBJ1-5; no clear D gene. The ends were cut back, 2 bases at V and 4 bases at J, with 6 bases in the middle. Germline loops: CDR1 SGHTA, CDR2 FQGNSA. The CDR3 covers 13 residues. The CDR3 nucleotides read TGTGCCAGCAGCTTAAGGAGTAATCAGCCCCAGCATTTT. Its translation: CASSLRSNQPQHF. Full variable domain (rest looked up from reference TRBV7-2 and TRBJ1-5): GAGVSQSPSNKVTEKGKDVELRCDPISGHTALYWYRQSLGQGLEFLIYFQGNSAPDKSGLPSDRFSAERTGGSVSTLTIQRTQQEDSAVYLCASSLRSNQPQHFGDGTRLSIL.

V gene TRBV5-4 combines with J gene TRBJ1-2, with 9 positions matching TRBD1. Per the germline V gene, CDR1 is SGHNT and CDR2 is YYREEE (reference sequence). There are 15 residues in the CDR3. J was trimmed by 8 bases and V by 1 base; bases with no gene match: 9. CDR3 protein: CASSLRTGAPGGYTF. The CDR3 region has the DNA TGTGCCAGCAGCTTGAGGACAGGGGCCCCGGGAGGCTACACCTTC.

CDR3 loop: CASSLARFDYNSPLHF. The CDR3 bases are TGTGCCAGCAGCTTAGCGCGGTTCGACTATAATTCACCCCTCCACTTT. The chain has TRBV7-8 and TRBJ1-6; D call uncertain. V was cut by 0 bases and J by 3 bases, with 9 bases left in between. The CDR3 is made up of 16 amino acids. Per germline, CDR1 SGHVS and CDR2 FQNEAQ.

This chain links TRBV11-3 with TRBJ1-1, with 8 bases aligning to TRBD1. The CDR3 loop spans 13 amino acids. The germline CDR1 and CDR2 sequences are SGHNT and YENEEA. V lost 5 bases, J lost 10 bases, and 9 bases stayed unmatched. Here the CDR3 DNA reads TGTGCCAGCAGCCACCCTACAGGGGGGAGAGCTTTCTTT. Its protein is CASSHPTGGRAFF.

The genes are TRBV2 and TRBJ1-1; D unclear. Trimming cost V 0 bases and J 0 bases, with 8 bases left between them. CDR1 SNHLY and CDR2 FYNNEI come from the germline V gene. There are 15 residues in the CDR3. The CDR3 here is CASSEAERMNTEAFF. The CDR3 nucleotides are TGTGCCAGCAGTGAAGCTGAGAGAATGAACACTGAAGCTTTCTTT.

This clone was observed a single time. V is TRBV7-7 and J is TRBJ1-2; TRBD1 is a possible D gene (5 bases). The CDR3 loop spans 14 amino acids. Germline values: CDR1 SSHAT, CDR2 FNYEAQ (reference sequence). The V gene lost 5 bases and the J gene lost 8 bases, with 18 bases spanning the gap. In DNA, the CDR3 is TGTGCCAGCAGCAGCCGACAGAGATTTAGCGGCTACACCTTC. Protein product: CASSSRQRFSGYTF.